This TCR beta chain derives from a study of shared clonotypes between healthy human individuals. General observations from the study: Sequencing depth was expected to affect clonotype sharing among donors.

The V end was cut by 9 bases, the J end by 4 bases, with 15 bases between. The germline V gene encodes CDR1 MNHNS and CDR2 SASEGT. The CDR3 length is 13 residues. The assay was run at deep level. Each subset's genomic DNA was split evenly across several immunoSEQ plates. Profiling relied on immunoSEQ multiplex PCR, and the TCRdb table lists in-frame clones only, not all of them. The sample records about 2.4 million clones, more than 90% being singletons. Points on this clone: Its antigen remains unidentified.

The healthy adult donors were HIV-negative and reported no recent acute infections or vaccinations. The sequenced sample consisted of naive CD4+ T cells sorted from blood. Sample subset: CD45RA+ positively selected. The chain employs TRBV6-1 and TRBJ2-5; unclear D gene. The TCR was taken from a man between 18 and 35 years old in good health. The CDR3 nucleotides are TGTGCCAGAAGCAGAGACCTTGGAGAGACCCAGTACTTC. Translating gives CARSRDLGETQYF.